The 32 T cell receptor beta chains below all came from one sample that was sequenced in a study of T cell responses to AZD1222 COVID-19 vaccine. The data were produced by immunoSEQ multiplex PCR, yet TCRdb's version contains in-frame clones alone and is incomplete. The sample includes around 180,000 clones, approximately 90% of them seen just once. Material: peripheral blood, obtained on day 0 of AZD1222 vaccination. The receptors derive from an adult in good health.

This clone was counted only a few times. The chain is built from TRBV24-1 and TRBJ2-7, with D possibly matching TRBD1 (6 bases). V lost 3 bases and J 1 base, leaving 15 bases between the germline ends. In germline, CDR1 is KGHDR, CDR2 SFDVKD. This CDR3 is built from 16 residues. Here the CDR3 DNA reads TGTGCCACCAGTGATCCCGCCCGGGACACGTCCTACGAGCAGTACTTC. This translates into CATSDPARDTSYEQYF.

The chain links TRBV2 to TRBJ1-4; D gene unclear. CDR1 SNHLY and CDR2 FYNNEI come from the germline V gene. Deletions cut 7 bases from V and 6 bases from J, with 12 bases between. The CDR3 is 13 amino acids. For the CDR3, the DNA is TGTGCCAGCATATGGGGTACTGATGAAAAACTGTTTTTT. Its protein product is CASIWGTDEKLFF. The entire variable domain, with the rest obtained from reference TRBV2 and TRBJ1-4, is as follows: EPEVTQTPSHQVTQMGQEVILRCVPISNHLYFYWYRQILGQKVEFLVSFYNNEISEKSEIFDDQFSVERPDGSNFTLKIRSTKLEDSAMYFCASIWGTDEKLFFGSGTQLSVL.

V usage is TRBV12-3 or TRBV12-4 and J usage is TRBJ2-7, with a possible D match to TRBD2 (6 bases). The ends were cut back, 4 bases at V and 4 bases at J, with 8 bases in the middle. This CDR3 has 12 amino acids. In nucleotides, the CDR3 is TGTGCCAGCAGTTCCCGGGGGTACGAGCAGTACTTC. Translated, it gives CASSSRGYEQYF.

V and J are TRBV5-1 and TRBJ1-1; D not resolved. Trimming took 6 bases from V and 0 from J, leaving 9 bases between them. The CDR3 has 13 residues. CDR1 is SGHRS, CDR2 YFSETQ, per germline. In DNA form, the CDR3 reads TGCGCCAGCACAGACCTCATGAACACTGAAGCTTTCTTT. Encoded protein: CASTDLMNTEAFF.

The chain has TRBV29-1 and TRBJ1-4, with a tentative D call TRBD1 (5 bases). V was pared by 7 bases and J by 11 bases, with 17 bases between. This CDR3 spans 12 amino acids. Per the germline V gene, CDR1 is SQVTM and CDR2 is ANQGSEA. The CDR3 protein is CSGVGGEDKLFF. Written as DNA, the CDR3 is TGCAGCGGAGTTGGGGGAGAGGACAAACTGTTTTTT.

This clone came up a few times. The chain carries TRBV20-1 and TRBJ2-7, with D tentatively TRBD1 (5 bases). V was clipped by 3 bases and J by 6 bases, with 12 bases between them. Germline CDR1 is DFQATT and CDR2 is SNEGSKA (reference sequence). This CDR3 region has 12 residues. Here the CDR3 DNA reads TGCAGTGCTAGTGATCAGGGCGGCGAGCAGTACGTC. Its translation is CSASDQGGEQYV.

V usage is TRBV14 and J usage is TRBJ2-4; D uncertain. The CDR3 loop spans 15 amino acids. Germline loops: CDR1 SGHDN, CDR2 FVKESK. V was clipped by 2 bases and J by 0 bases, with 8 bases between them. In DNA form, the CDR3 reads TGTGCCAGCAGCCAATTGGGTCTAGCCAAAAACATTCAGTACTTC. Its protein product is CASSQLGLAKNIQYF.

The chain uses TRBV7-2 and TRBJ2-7, with 7 bases lining up with TRBD1. This CDR3 region has 15 residues. CDR1 is SGHTA and CDR2 is FQGNSA in the germline V gene. V shed 1 base, J shed 2 bases, and the junction held 5 bases outside the gene matches. The CDR3 DNA reads as TGTGCCAGCAGCTTAGGGCAGGGGGACACCTACGAGCAGTACTTC. It is translated as CASSLGQGDTYEQYF. Using reference TRBV7-2 and TRBJ2-7 for the parts outside the CDR3, the full variable domain is GAGVSQSPSNKVTEKGKDVELRCDPISGHTALYWYRQSLGQGLEFLIYFQGNSAPDKSGLPSDRFSAERTGGSVSTLTIQRTQQEDSAVYLCASSLGQGDTYEQYFGPGTRLTVT.

V and J are TRBV10-3 and TRBJ2-7; a weak D match, TRBD1 (6 bases). There are 13 residues in the CDR3. Germline V gene sequence: CDR1 ENHRY, CDR2 SYGVKD. The V and J ends lost 8 bases and 5 bases respectively, with 16 bases between them. This CDR3 is CAIGEQGHHEQYF. CDR3 DNA sequence: TGTGCCATCGGAGAGCAGGGGCACCACGAGCAGTACTTC.

The V and J genes are TRBV13 and TRBJ1-1; no clear D gene. The V end was cut by 2 bases, the J end by 8 bases, with 9 bases between. Germline V gene lookup returns CDR1 PRHDT and CDR2 FYEKMQ (reference sequence). The CDR3 is 12 amino acids. The CDR3 is CASSLKGIEAFF. For the CDR3, the DNA is TGTGCCAGCAGCTTAAAAGGGATCGAAGCTTTCTTT. The full variable domain, its missing parts supplied by reference TRBV13 and TRBJ1-1, is AAGVIQSPRHLIKEKRETATLKCYPIPRHDTVYWYQQGPGQDPQFLISFYEKMQSDKGSIPDRFSAQQFSDYHSELNMSSLELGDSALYFCASSLKGIEAFFGQGTRLTVV.

The chain has TRBV4-2 and TRBJ1-1; weak D call: TRBD1 (5 bases). The CDR3 runs 17 residues. Between the trimmed V and J ends, which lost 1 base and 4 bases, there was a span of 19 bases. CDR1 LGHNA and CDR2 YNFKEQ come from the germline V gene. The CDR3 DNA reads TGTGCCAGCAGCCAAGTGTCGGGACGATTGGAGGGCACTGAAGCTTTCTTT. Encoded protein: CASSQVSGRLEGTEAFF.

The J gene is TRBJ2-2, the V gene TRBV27; 9 bases fit TRBD1. Germline values: CDR1 MNHEY, CDR2 SMNVEV (reference sequence). Trimming took 0 bases from V and 2 from J; bases not matched to a gene: 7. The CDR3 is 18 residues long. The CDR3 loop reads CASSLSPHRGQNTGELFF. For the CDR3, the DNA is TGTGCCAGCAGTTTATCTCCTCACAGGGGGCAAAACACCGGGGAGCTGTTTTTT.

This chain uses TRBV7-9 with TRBJ1-2; D uncertain. There are 13 residues in the CDR3. V lost 2 bases, J lost 8 bases, and 12 bases lay in between. Germline values: CDR1 SEHNR, CDR2 FQNEAQ (reference sequence). The CDR3, as DNA: TGTGCCAGCAGCTTACTCCAGGCGGGCGGCTACACCTTC. Amino acids: CASSLLQAGGYTF.

The gene calls are TRBV7-3 and TRBJ1-1, with D tentatively TRBD1 (5 bases). Germline loops: CDR1 SGHTA, CDR2 FQGTGA. Trimming pared 5 bases from V and 0 bases from J, leaving 13 bases between. This CDR3 region has 15 residues. CDR3 in amino acids: CASSRRQILNTEAFF. The DNA for the CDR3 is TGTGCCAGCAGCAGACGACAGATTCTGAACACTGAAGCTTTCTTT.

The chain joins TRBV9 to TRBJ1-3; 7 nucleotides match TRBD1. The CDR3 is made up of 13 amino acids. Germline CDR1 is SGDLS and CDR2 is YYNGEE. V lost 3 bases, J lost 7 bases, and 4 bases stayed unmatched. In DNA, the CDR3 is TGTGCCAGCAGCGCCGACAGGGAGAACACCATATATTTT. Its translation is CASSADRENTIYF.

J is TRBJ2-2 and V is TRBV2, with 10 bases matching TRBD1. CDR1 SNHLY and CDR2 FYNNEI come from the germline V gene. V shed 5 bases and J 3 bases; nucleotides not matched to a gene: 6. The CDR3 runs 16 residues. The DNA for the CDR3 is TGTGCCAGCAGTAAAACCGGGACAGGGGACACCGGGGAGCTGTTTTTT. Translation: CASSKTGTGDTGELFF.

This sequence joins TRBV7-8 and TRBJ2-7, with D possibly TRBD1 on 6 matching bases. This CDR3 contains 11 residues. V was shortened by 7 bases and J by 6 bases, with 10 bases between the two germline ends. In germline, CDR1 is SGHVS, CDR2 FQNEAQ. CDR3 in DNA: TGTGCCAGCACACAGGGCAGCGAGCAGTACTTC. Translation: CASTQGSEQYF.

This sequence joins TRBV2 and TRBJ1-5; no definite D call. This CDR3 has 16 amino acids. CDR1 SNHLY and CDR2 FYNNEI come from the germline V gene. V gave up 7 bases and J gave up 6 bases, with 22 bases separating them. The CDR3 loop reads CASNPSLEAGPQPQHF. In nucleotides, the CDR3 is TGTGCCAGCAATCCGAGCCTCGAGGCAGGCCCTCAGCCCCAGCATTTT. Full variable domain (missing parts from reference TRBV2 and TRBJ1-5): EPEVTQTPSHQVTQMGQEVILRCVPISNHLYFYWYRQILGQKVEFLVSFYNNEISEKSEIFDDQFSVERPDGSNFTLKIRSTKLEDSAMYFCASNPSLEAGPQPQHFGDGTRLSIL.

The V gene is TRBV28, the J gene TRBJ2-1; D not resolved. The germline V gene has CDR1 MDHEN and CDR2 SYDVKM. The V end was cut by 8 bases, the J end by 3 bases, with 8 bases between. CDR3 length equals 12 residues. CDR3 sequence reads: CASWVGYNEQFF. CDR3 bases: TGTGCCAGCTGGGTGGGCTACAATGAGCAGTTCTTC.

This chain connects TRBV6-2 or TRBV6-3 to TRBJ2-7; no reliable D call. The CDR3 has 14 amino acids. Per germline, CDR1 MNHEY and CDR2 SVGEGT. Deletions cut 3 bases from V and 3 bases from J, with 12 bases between. CDR3 residues: CASSYNSPGYEQYF. CDR3 bases: TGTGCCAGCAGTTATAACTCTCCTGGCTACGAGCAGTACTTC.

The chain carries TRBV9 and TRBJ2-3; TRBD2 matches at 11 bases. Germline values: CDR1 SGDLS, CDR2 YYNGEE. The CDR3 contains 15 residues. Losses at the gene ends were 4 bases for V and 4 bases for J; bases not matched to a gene: 5. The CDR3 loop reads CASSPPSGGPDTQYF. The CDR3 nucleotides read TGTGCCAGCAGCCCCCCTAGCGGGGGGCCAGATACGCAGTATTTT.

The rearrangement links TRBV7-2 to TRBJ2-2, with TRBD2 matching 8 bases. There are 17 residues in the CDR3. V lost 5 bases, J lost 4 bases, and 12 bases stayed unmatched. Looked up from germline, CDR1 is SGHTA and CDR2 is FQGNSA. The CDR3: CASSPGGRGDLTGELFF. The CDR3 DNA is TGTGCCAGCAGCCCCGGAGGGCGGGGGGACCTCACCGGGGAGCTGTTTTTT.

The chain combines TRBV5-4 with TRBJ1-2, with D perhaps matching TRBD1 (6 bases). The V end lost 6 bases, the J end lost 8 bases, and 20 bases lay between the germline ends. Germline-derived CDR1 and CDR2 are SGHNT and YYREEE (reference sequence). The CDR3 consists of 14 residues. CDR3: CASTSLSGVKGYTF. The CDR3, as DNA: TGTGCCAGCACAAGTCTCTCAGGGGTGAAGGGCTACACCTTC.

The J gene is TRBJ2-7, the V gene TRBV6-5; 7 bases fit TRBD1. After removal of 2 bases from V and 1 base from J, the junction contained 2 bases not matched to a gene. Germline CDR1 MNHEY, CDR2 SVGAGI. The CDR3 is 14 amino acids. This CDR3 is CASSYARGSYEQYV. The CDR3, as DNA: TGTGCCAGCAGTTACGCCAGGGGGTCCTACGAGCAGTACGTC.

This clone was picked up one time. CDR3 in amino acids: CATSEGLNNEQFF. The CDR3 nucleotides read TGTGCCACCAGCGAGGGACTGAACAATGAGCAGTTCTTC. This chain connects TRBV15 to TRBJ2-1; a weak D match, TRBD2 (6 bases). Germline V gives CDR1 LNHNV, CDR2 YYDKDF (reference sequence). CDR3 length: 13 residues. V lost 5 bases, J lost 5 bases, and 10 bases lay in between.

The chain carries TRBV11-2 and TRBJ1-2; possibly TRBD1 for D (6 bases). The ends were cut back, 1 base at V and 6 bases at J, with 15 bases in the middle. Germline V gene data show CDR1 as SGHAT and CDR2 as FQNNGV. The CDR3 covers 15 residues. CDR3: CASSLAAGEGHGYTF. The CDR3 nucleotides are TGTGCCAGCAGCTTAGCGGCAGGGGAAGGACATGGCTACACCTTC.

This chain uses TRBV5-4 with TRBJ1-3; D is unclear. The V end lost 4 bases, the J end lost 7 bases, and 9 bases lay between the germline ends. Germline V gene data show CDR1 as SGHNT and CDR2 as YYREEE (reference sequence). CDR3 length: 12 residues. DNA for the CDR3: TGTGCCAGCAGCACGGACCGTAACACCATATATTTT. Translating it yields CASSTDRNTIYF.

This rearrangement joins TRBV6-1 to TRBJ1-1; D perhaps matches TRBD1 (6 bases). V shed 0 bases and J shed 4 bases, with 15 bases lying between them. The CDR3 spans 16 residues. CDR1 and CDR2 (germline): MNHNS, SASEGT. This chain's CDR3 is CASSEAHRARSTEAFF. The CDR3 bases are TGTGCCAGCAGTGAAGCCCACAGGGCTAGGAGCACTGAAGCTTTCTTT.

The gene calls are TRBV4-1 and TRBJ2-5; 14 nucleotides agree with TRBD2. This CDR3 is built from 17 residues. J was trimmed by 5 bases and V by 0 bases; bases with no gene match: 5. Germline V gene sequence: CDR1 MGHRA, CDR2 YSYEKL. The CDR3 DNA reads TGCGCCAGCAGCCAAGACCGACTAGCGGGGGGGGCGGAGACCCAGTACTTC. Protein sequence: CASSQDRLAGGAETQYF.

This sequence joins TRBV7-6 and TRBJ2-5; 13 nucleotides line up with TRBD2. The CDR3 has 18 amino acids. Germline V lookup: CDR1 SGHVS, CDR2 FNYEAQ. With V trimmed by 3 bases and J by 0 bases, 7 bases remained unmatched. The CDR3 region has the DNA TGTGCCAGCAGCTTTGGACTAGCGGGAGCTTGGTACCAAGAGACCCAGTACTTC. As protein: CASSFGLAGAWYQETQYF.

The chain has TRBV5-1 and TRBJ1-2, with 7 bases fitting TRBD1. The V and J ends lost 5 bases and 8 bases, in that order; junction bases with no gene match: 6. Germline CDR1 SGHRS, CDR2 YFSETQ. The CDR3 is 12 residues long. The DNA of the CDR3 is TGCGCCAGCAGTCCAACAGGGGAGGGCTACACCTTC. This codes for CASSPTGEGYTF.

V and J are TRBV7-3 and TRBJ1-1, with D tentatively TRBD1 (6 bases). This CDR3 has 15 residues. Germline-derived CDR1 and CDR2 are SGHTA and FQGTGA. The germline V and J ends were trimmed by 2 bases and 5 bases, with 15 bases remaining between them. The CDR3 DNA follows: TGTGCCAGCAGCTTATTGTCACAGGGCCGTACTGAAGCTTTCTTT. Its translation: CASSLLSQGRTEAFF.